This TCR beta chain was obtained from a study of cytomegalovirus exposure and HLA in healthy donors. On the study more broadly: Assignment to the Caucasian-associated ancestry cluster applied to 75% to 85% of the approximately 420 genotyped donors. The study's findings and limits: Later findings reportedly placed an Asian-associated ancestry cluster below the roughly 660-donor mean for N-insertions.

Comment on this clone: Its target is not known.

PCR was performed using 60 Vbeta and 13 Jbeta primers. Assay: immunoSEQ multiplex PCR; the TCRdb copy retains only in-frame clones and omits some. Of 160,000 or so clones in the sample, roughly 80% were seen once. Losses at the gene ends were 0 bases for V and 6 bases for J; bases not matched to a gene: 5. The CDR3 extends over 15 amino acids. Germline V CDR1 and CDR2: SGHDT, YYEEEE. The chain recombines TRBV5-6 with TRBJ1-1, with TRBD1 identical over 10 bases. This clonotype was sampled from a woman aged 25 to 45 in good health and CMV-seropositive. The sequencing sample was made of PBMCs. CDR3 sequence (DNA): TGTGCCAGCAGCTTGGCGCCGACAGGGGGCTCTGAAGCTTTCTTT. Translation gives CASSLAPTGGSEAFF.